The 30 T cell receptor beta chains listed next were all sequenced from one sample in a study of cytomegalovirus exposure and HLA in healthy donors. Generated by immunoSEQ multiplex PCR, the TCRdb table keeps only in-frame clones and is missing some. Altogether hundreds of thousands of clones are present, approximately 80% being singletons, with the ten largest covering over 13%. The sequenced sample was PBMCs. Receptors originate from a woman younger than 45 in good health and CMV-seropositive.

The chain links TRBV5-1 to TRBJ2-3; perhaps TRBD2 as D (5 bases). The V gene lost 0 bases and the J gene lost 1 base, with 6 bases spanning the gap. CDR3 length equals 14 residues. Germline CDR1 and CDR2: SGHRS and YFSETQ. Here the CDR3 reads CASSLVRGTDTQYF. The CDR3 DNA is TGCGCCAGCAGCTTGGTGCGGGGCACAGATACGCAGTATTTT. The complete variable domain, with remaining parts taken from reference TRBV5-1 and TRBJ2-3, reads KAGVTQTPRYLIKTRGQQVTLSCSPISGHRSVSWYQQTPGQGLQFLFEYFSETQRNKGNFPGRFSGRQFSNSRSEMNVSTLELGDSALYLCASSLVRGTDTQYFGPGTRLTVL.

The chain has TRBV5-1 and TRBJ2-1; 11 nucleotides align to TRBD2. The junction had 6 bases not matched to a gene; V was cut back by 4 bases and J by 6 bases. This CDR3 is 15 amino acids long. CDR1 SGHRS and CDR2 YFSETQ come from the germline V gene. The CDR3 is CASSTGTSGRNEQFF. CDR3 sequence (DNA): TGCGCCAGCAGCACCGGGACTAGCGGCCGCAATGAGCAGTTCTTC.

This rearrangement joins TRBV7-9 to TRBJ2-5, with 7 bases lining up with TRBD1. This CDR3 comprises 14 residues. Losses at the gene ends were 5 bases for V and 2 bases for J; bases not matched to a gene: 5. The germline V gene has CDR1 SEHNR and CDR2 FQNEAQ (reference sequence). The CDR3 DNA sequence: TGTGCCAGCAGCCCAGGGACAGCACAAGAGACCCAGTACTTC. Translating it yields CASSPGTAQETQYF.

This rearrangement joins TRBV9 to TRBJ2-1; D remains ambiguous. The V gene lost 4 bases and the J gene lost 5 bases, with 4 bases spanning the gap. This CDR3 comprises 11 residues. CDR1 is SGDLS and CDR2 is YYNGEE in the germline V gene. The CDR3 DNA is TGTGCCAGCAGCCCTAACAATGAGCAGTTCTTC. Amino acids: CASSPNNEQFF.

V is TRBV18 and J is TRBJ1-1; no definite D call. V shed 4 bases and J shed 8 bases, with 8 bases lying between them. The V gene's germline CDR1 is KGHSH and CDR2 LQKENI. CDR3 size: 11 residues. CDR3 amino acids: CASSQTEEAFF. The CDR3 DNA reads TGTGCCAGCTCACAAACAGAAGAAGCTTTCTTT.

This clone was counted once. The rearrangement links TRBV6-1 to TRBJ1-2; tentatively, D is TRBD1 (6 bases). In germline, CDR1 is MNHNS, CDR2 SASEGT. The CDR3 extends over 14 amino acids. V lost 7 bases and J lost 4, with 16 bases in between. The CDR3 coding sequence is TGTGCCAGCATGAAGACAGGAGCAACCTATGGCTACACCTTC. Amino acid sequence: CASMKTGATYGYTF.

This clone was detected only once. The rearrangement joins TRBV15 to TRBJ1-1; D unclear. CDR1 and CDR2 (germline): LNHNV, YYDKDF (reference sequence). The CDR3 has 14 amino acids. The germline V and J ends were trimmed by 4 bases and 2 bases, with 11 bases remaining between them. The CDR3 spells CATSMVGANTEAFF. For the CDR3, the DNA is TGTGCCACCAGCATGGTAGGAGCTAACACTGAAGCTTTCTTT.

The chain links TRBV9 to TRBJ1-1; no definite D call. This CDR3 has 16 residues. V was trimmed by 4 bases and J by 1 base, leaving 17 bases between them. CDR1 and CDR2 from the germline V gene are SGDLS and YYNGEE. CDR3: CASSPPGLSANTEAFF. Written as DNA, the CDR3 is TGTGCCAGCAGCCCCCCAGGTCTCAGTGCGAACACTGAAGCTTTCTTT.

This clone was observed a handful of times. This sequence joins TRBV5-4 and TRBJ2-5; 8 nucleotides line up with TRBD1. Germline V gene data show CDR1 as SGHNT and CDR2 as YYREEE (reference sequence). The CDR3 is made up of 13 amino acids. The J segment lost 5 bases and the V segment lost 7 bases, leaving 7 bases of the junction unmatched. CDR3 loop: CASRPGQDETQYF. The CDR3 nucleotides read TGTGCCAGCCGTCCGGGACAGGACGAGACCCAGTACTTC.

This sequence joins TRBV6-1 and TRBJ2-7, with D perhaps matching TRBD1 (5 bases). V lost 7 bases, J lost 1 base, and 5 bases lay in between. CDR3 size: 11 residues. The germline gives CDR1 MNHNS, CDR2 SASEGT. CDR3 sequence reads: CASTGSYEQYF. The CDR3 bases are TGTGCCAGCACAGGGTCCTACGAGCAGTACTTC.

In nucleotides, the CDR3 is TGTGCCAGCAGCGAAACAGGATTAGCGGGAAATCCCCCAGGTACCCAGTACTTC. Its translation: CASSETGLAGNPPGTQYF. The rearrangement joins TRBV6-1 to TRBJ2-5; 8 nucleotides agree with TRBD2. V trimming: 6 bases; J trimming: 8 bases; junction bases outside the gene matches: 23. CDR3 length: 18 residues. Per the germline V gene, CDR1 is MNHNS and CDR2 is SASEGT.

In its sample, this clone was seen a few times. The chain has TRBV5-6 and TRBJ2-1, with D possibly matching TRBD2 (6 bases). Germline CDR1 is SGHDT and CDR2 is YYEEEE. Trimming took off 3 bases at V and 8 bases at J, with 30 bases between the two ends. The CDR3 has 19 residues. The CDR3 DNA is TGTGCCAGCAGCTATTTATGGGGGGTCCCATACATGGAGCGAGATGAGCAGTTCTTC. This sequence encodes CASSYLWGVPYMERDEQFF.

V and J are TRBV9 and TRBJ2-3, with unresolved D. Germline lookup yields CDR1 SGDLS and CDR2 YYNGEE. The germline V and J ends were trimmed by 6 bases and 5 bases, with 19 bases remaining between them. The CDR3 has 15 residues. The CDR3 is CASTSSVGLGDTQYF. The CDR3 nucleotides read TGTGCCAGCACCTCTTCCGTGGGATTAGGAGATACGCAGTATTTT.

V gene TRBV7-9 combines with J gene TRBJ1-1, with D unresolved. Trimming removed 5 bases at V and 1 base at J, with 14 bases between. This CDR3 contains 15 residues. CDR1 and CDR2 from the germline V gene are SEHNR and FQNEAQ (reference sequence). The CDR3 DNA reads as TGTGCCAGCAGCGGGATACGCGGAAAGAACACTGAAGCTTTCTTT. Its translation is CASSGIRGKNTEAFF.

The chain employs TRBV29-1 and TRBJ2-3; perhaps TRBD1 as D (6 bases). There are 13 residues in the CDR3. Trimming removed 7 bases at V and 2 bases at J, with 13 bases between. CDR1 and CDR2 (germline): SQVTM, ANQGSEA. The CDR3 DNA is TGCAGCGCATCACAGGGTTTCACAGATACGCAGTATTTT. Its translation: CSASQGFTDTQYF.

This sequence joins TRBV14 and TRBJ2-7; D is unclear. This CDR3 comprises 13 residues. The V gene's germline CDR1 is SGHDN and CDR2 FVKESK. Between the trimmed V and J ends, which lost 0 bases and 4 bases, there was a span of 7 bases. The CDR3, as DNA: TGTGCCAGCAGCCAAGAAATTAGATACGAGCAGTACTTC. Encoded protein: CASSQEIRYEQYF.

J is TRBJ2-7 and V is TRBV6-1; D is ambiguous. Germline V gene sequence: CDR1 MNHNS, CDR2 SASEGT. This CDR3 is 14 amino acids long. V was clipped by 6 bases and J by 2 bases, with 14 bases between them. The DNA of the CDR3 is TGTGCCAGCAGCTCAACCGGTCAAACCTACGAGCAGTACTTC. It codes for CASSSTGQTYEQYF.

The rearrangement joins TRBV30 to TRBJ2-5; D ambiguous. CDR1 is GTSNPN, CDR2 SVGIG, per germline (reference sequence). The CDR3 loop spans 12 amino acids. The V gene lost 3 bases and the J gene lost 4 bases, with 9 bases spanning the gap. CDR3 residues: CAWRPSLETQYF. The CDR3, as DNA: TGTGCCTGGAGGCCATCTTTAGAGACCCAGTACTTC.

The rearrangement links TRBV5-8 to TRBJ2-3; TRBD2 matches at 8 bases. The CDR3 length is 14 residues. The V and J ends lost 4 bases and 5 bases, in that order; junction bases with no gene match: 6. Germline loops: CDR1 SGHTS, CDR2 YDEGEE. The CDR3 region is CASSPVLAGDTQYF. As DNA, the CDR3 is TGTGCCAGCAGCCCTGTGCTAGCGGGAGATACGCAGTATTTT.

The chain employs TRBV5-6 and TRBJ1-2, with 7 bases aligning to TRBD1. CDR3 length: 17 amino acids. V lost 1 base to trimming and J lost 0 bases; unmatched junction nucleotides: 9. The germline gives CDR1 SGHDT, CDR2 YYEEEE. The CDR3 DNA reads TGTGCCAGCAGCTTGCCCGGGACAGACCCCGCTAACTATGGCTACACCTTC. Its translation: CASSLPGTDPANYGYTF.

V and J are TRBV14 and TRBJ1-5; the D is unclear. The CDR3 has 13 amino acids. CDR1 SGHDN and CDR2 FVKESK come from the germline V gene. V gave up 1 base and J gave up 6 bases, with 7 bases separating them. CDR3 sequence reads: CASSQGYRQPQHF. The DNA for the CDR3 is TGTGCCAGCAGCCAAGGTTATCGTCAGCCCCAGCATTTT.

CDR3 in DNA: TGTGCCAGCAGTTTAGGGGATGAAAAACTGTTTTTT. Encoded protein: CASSLGDEKLFF. The chain carries TRBV27 and TRBJ1-4; no clear D gene. The ends were cut back, 2 bases at V and 6 bases at J, with 4 bases in the middle. The CDR3 spans 12 residues. Looked up from germline, CDR1 is MNHEY and CDR2 is SMNVEV (reference sequence).

The rearrangement links TRBV4-3 to TRBJ2-1; a possible D gene is TRBD2 (6 bases). Looked up from germline, CDR1 is LGHNA and CDR2 is YSLEER. The CDR3 has 11 amino acids. V shed 8 bases and J shed 6 bases, with 8 bases lying between them. The CDR3: CASGGGNEQFF. CDR3 nucleotide sequence: TGCGCCAGCGGGGGAGGCAATGAGCAGTTCTTC.

The rearrangement joins TRBV2 to TRBJ2-6; TRBD1 matches 8 bases. Germline assignment: CDR1 SNHLY and CDR2 FYNNEI. The trim removed 6 bases at V and 0 bases at J, leaving 7 bases unmatched. The CDR3 has 17 residues. CDR3 nucleotide sequence: TGTGCCAGCAGGGACGGACAGGGAAGCTCTGGGGCCAACGTCCTGACTTTC. This sequence encodes CASRDGQGSSGANVLTF.

This rearrangement joins TRBV5-1 to TRBJ2-7; 7 bases match TRBD2. CDR3 length: 13 amino acids. CDR1 and CDR2 (germline): SGHRS, YFSETQ. V was clipped by 4 bases and J by 5 bases; unmatched bases: 6. The DNA of the CDR3 is TGCGCCAGCAGCCTGGTGGCGGGGGACGAGCAGTACTTC. Its protein is CASSLVAGDEQYF.

This clone was observed a handful of times. The sample carries other DNA sequences with the same CDR3. The J gene is TRBJ2-5, the V gene TRBV20-1; no reliable D call. The CDR3 loop spans 11 amino acids. In germline, CDR1 is DFQATT, CDR2 SNEGSKA (reference sequence). Trimming left V 5 bases short and J 0 bases short, with 4 bases between. CDR3 in amino acids: CSAQYQETQYF. CDR3 in DNA: TGCAGTGCTCAGTACCAAGAGACCCAGTACTTC.

This clone was seen more than once but under ten times. This sequence joins TRBV9 and TRBJ2-7; D remains unclear. There are 11 residues in the CDR3. Germline lookup yields CDR1 SGDLS and CDR2 YYNGEE. Trimming removed 4 bases from V and 6 bases from J, with 8 bases in between. CDR3 loop: CASSPGVEQYF. CDR3 nucleotide sequence: TGTGCCAGCAGCCCCGGAGTCGAGCAGTACTTC.

The gene calls are TRBV5-1 and TRBJ2-5; no reliable D call. CDR1 and CDR2 (germline): SGHRS, YFSETQ. Trimming took off 1 base at V and 3 bases at J, with 7 bases between the two ends. This CDR3 is 13 amino acids long. CDR3 bases: TGCGCCAGCAGCTTGAATTGGGAAGAGACCCAGTACTTC. Its translation: CASSLNWEETQYF.

This clone was counted only a few times. The chain has TRBV6-1 and TRBJ2-3; no reliable D call. The CDR3 sequence is 15 residues long. The germline V gene encodes CDR1 MNHNS and CDR2 SASEGT. V lost 7 bases to trimming and J lost 2 bases, with 16 bases between them. CDR3 loop: CASILLGSATDTQYF. The DNA for the CDR3 is TGTGCCAGCATCCTCCTCGGATCGGCCACAGATACGCAGTATTTT.

The gene calls are TRBV2 and TRBJ2-1; TRBD1 might be the D (5 bases). The CDR3 sequence is 16 residues long. V was pared by 0 bases and J by 2 bases, with 11 bases between. The germline V gene has CDR1 SNHLY and CDR2 FYNNEI. In DNA, the CDR3 is TGTGCCAGCAGTGAAGCACAGGAGCAGACCTACAATGAGCAGTTCTTC. Translating it yields CASSEAQEQTYNEQFF. Using reference TRBV2 and TRBJ2-1 for the parts outside the CDR3, the full variable domain is EPEVTQTPSHQVTQMGQEVILRCVPISNHLYFYWYRQILGQKVEFLVSFYNNEISEKSEIFDDQFSVERPDGSNFTLKIRSTKLEDSAMYFCASSEAQEQTYNEQFFGPGTRLTVL.